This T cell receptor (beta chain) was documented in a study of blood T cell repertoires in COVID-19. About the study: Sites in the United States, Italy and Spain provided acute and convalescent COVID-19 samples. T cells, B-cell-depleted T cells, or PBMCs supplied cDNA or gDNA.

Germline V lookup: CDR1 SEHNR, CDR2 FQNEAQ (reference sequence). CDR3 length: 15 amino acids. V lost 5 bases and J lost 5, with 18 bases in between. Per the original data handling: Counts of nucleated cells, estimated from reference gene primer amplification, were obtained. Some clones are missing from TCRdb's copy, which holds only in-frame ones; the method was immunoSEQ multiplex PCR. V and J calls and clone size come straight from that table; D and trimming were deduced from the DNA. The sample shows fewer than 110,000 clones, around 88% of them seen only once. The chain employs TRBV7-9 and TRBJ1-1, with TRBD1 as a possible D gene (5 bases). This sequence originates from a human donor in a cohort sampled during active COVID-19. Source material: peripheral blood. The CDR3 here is CASSLAATSGTEAFF. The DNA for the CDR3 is TGTGCCAGCAGCCTGGCGGCGACCTCAGGGACTGAAGCTTTCTTT.